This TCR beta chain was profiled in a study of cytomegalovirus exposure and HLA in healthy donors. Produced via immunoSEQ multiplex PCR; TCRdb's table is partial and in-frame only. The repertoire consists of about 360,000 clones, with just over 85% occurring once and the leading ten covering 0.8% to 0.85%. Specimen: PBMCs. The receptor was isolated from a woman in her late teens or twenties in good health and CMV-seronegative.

The CDR3 DNA is TGTGCCAGCAGCCAACTTCAACCGGGACTTGGAAACACCATATATTTT. Translated: CASSQLQPGLGNTIYF. This chain links TRBV14 with TRBJ1-3, with a tentative D call TRBD1 (5 bases). Germline V gene lookup returns CDR1 SGHDN and CDR2 FVKESK. The CDR3 extends over 16 amino acids. V was trimmed by 2 bases and J by 3 bases, leaving 14 bases between them.